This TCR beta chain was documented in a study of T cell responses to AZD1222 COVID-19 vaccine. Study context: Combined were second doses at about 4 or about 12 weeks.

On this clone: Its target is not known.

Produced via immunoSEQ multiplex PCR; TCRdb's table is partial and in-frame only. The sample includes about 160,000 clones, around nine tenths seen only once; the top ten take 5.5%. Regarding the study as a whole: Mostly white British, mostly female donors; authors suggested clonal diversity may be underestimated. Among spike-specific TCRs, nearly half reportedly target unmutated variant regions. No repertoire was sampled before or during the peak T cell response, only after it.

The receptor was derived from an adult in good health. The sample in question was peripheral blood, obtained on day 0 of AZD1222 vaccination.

In nucleotides, the CDR3 is TGTGCCAGTTCAGGGGTAGGGAACTCGGCCGGGGAGCTGTTTTTT. It specifies CASSGVGNSAGELFF. This chain uses TRBV9 with TRBJ2-2, with D maybe TRBD1 (6 bases). From germline, CDR1 is SGDLS and CDR2 YYNGEE. The V and J ends lost 8 bases and 6 bases respectively, with 20 bases between them. The CDR3 is 15 amino acids.